This T cell receptor (beta chain) was sequenced during a study of blood T cell repertoires in COVID-19. Study-wide background: Collection of acute and convalescent COVID-19 samples took place in the United States, Italy and Spain.

The CDR3 spans 15 residues. The germline V and J ends were trimmed by 5 bases and 7 bases, with 18 bases remaining between them. Germline assignment: CDR1 SGHTA and CDR2 FQGNSA. Profiled with immunoSEQ multiplex PCR; TCRdb holds only in-frame clones, not every one. The sample has some 76,000 clones, approximately 80% seen once. This clonotype was obtained from a man aged 45 to 65 with COVID-19, enrolled during active disease. J is TRBJ1-5 and V is TRBV7-2, with unresolved D. Sequenced input: peripheral blood. The CDR3 spells CASSPVFGPGQPQHF. Here the CDR3 DNA reads TGTGCCAGCAGCCCGGTTTTCGGCCCGGGGCAGCCCCAGCATTTT.